Below are 32 T cell receptor beta chains sequenced from a single sample in a study of T cell clonotyping in hematopoietic cell transplantation. Method: immunoSEQ multiplex PCR; TCRdb's copy keeps in-frame clones and lacks some. The sample carries some 29,000 clones, about 94% recorded once. The sample in question was PBMCs, obtained 100 days after allogeneic stem cell transplant. The receptors were sampled from a female patient in her fifties who had an allogeneic stem cell transplant from a related donor, so the T cells may come from the graft donor. Some clones in this sample may be carry-over from other donors' samples.

The V and J genes are TRBV30 and TRBJ1-1; D uncertain. Germline V gene sequence: CDR1 GTSNPN, CDR2 SVGIG (reference sequence). The CDR3 covers 12 residues. The V end lost 2 bases, the J end lost 0 bases, and 4 bases lay between the germline ends. Here the CDR3 reads CAWSQVNTEAFF. CDR3 nucleotide sequence: TGTGCCTGGAGTCAAGTGAACACTGAAGCTTTCTTT.

The chain links TRBV11-2 to TRBJ1-1; no definite D call. The CDR3 runs 11 residues. Germline loops: CDR1 SGHAT, CDR2 FQNNGV. Trimming removed 5 bases at V and 10 bases at J, with 11 bases between. The CDR3 reads CASSPGRRAFF. CDR3 sequence (DNA): TGTGCCAGCAGCCCTGGCCGAAGAGCTTTCTTT.

The chain couples TRBV18 to TRBJ1-2; D not resolved. The CDR3 extends over 13 amino acids. CDR1 and CDR2 (germline): KGHSH, LQKENI. V dropped 3 bases and J dropped 2 bases, with 7 bases sitting between them. The CDR3 protein is CASSPEGNYGYTF. CDR3 nucleotides: TGTGCCAGCTCACCTGAAGGGAACTATGGCTACACCTTC.

The rearrangement joins TRBV25-1 to TRBJ2-7; maybe TRBD1 (6 bases). Trimming shortened V by 1 base and J by 0 bases, and 19 bases separated the two germline ends. In germline, CDR1 is MGHDK, CDR2 SYGVNS. The CDR3 sequence is 18 residues long. The CDR3 sequence: CASSESAPGQRTSYEQYF. CDR3 sequence (DNA): TGTGCCAGCAGTGAATCCGCCCCGGGACAACGAACCTCCTACGAGCAGTACTTC.

The J gene is TRBJ2-3, the V gene TRBV6-1; no clear D. The CDR3 consists of 14 residues. Germline V CDR1 and CDR2: MNHNS, SASEGT. V shed 3 bases and J shed 5 bases, with 12 bases lying between them. The DNA for the CDR3 is TGTGCCAGCAGTGATATGTTCGGCCGAGATACGCAGTATTTT. The encoded protein is CASSDMFGRDTQYF.

The chain recombines TRBV4-3 with TRBJ2-3; D is unclear. This CDR3 has 16 residues. CDR1 and CDR2 from the germline V gene are LGHNA and YSLEER. The V and J ends lost 0 bases and 2 bases respectively, with 12 bases between them. CDR3 protein: CASSQDDPVNTDTQYF. DNA of the CDR3: TGCGCCAGCAGCCAAGATGACCCCGTTAACACAGATACGCAGTATTTT.

The chain couples TRBV29-1 to TRBJ1-3; D call uncertain. The CDR3 runs 13 residues. The germline gives CDR1 SQVTM, CDR2 ANQGSEA. Trimming took 7 bases from V and 3 from J, leaving 13 bases between them. CDR3 bases: TGCAGCGCCTTAGACTCACATGGAAACACCATATATTTT. This codes for CSALDSHGNTIYF.

The chain employs TRBV10-3 and TRBJ2-7; D may correspond to TRBD1 or TRBD2 (7 bases each). The CDR3 has 13 residues. Germline V gives CDR1 ENHRY, CDR2 SYGVKD. V shed 10 bases and J shed 2 bases, with 15 bases lying between them. In DNA, the CDR3 is TGTGCCACCCGCCCAGGGGGGGCCTACGAGCAGTACTTC. It specifies CATRPGGAYEQYF.

V and J are TRBV2 and TRBJ2-1, with no clear D. V was shortened by 10 bases and J by 9 bases, with 22 bases between the two germline ends. Germline loops: CDR1 SNHLY, CDR2 FYNNEI. This CDR3 has 14 amino acids. CDR3 amino acids: CATTTFREDGEQFF. In DNA form, the CDR3 reads TGTGCCACCACAACCTTTAGGGAAGACGGTGAGCAGTTCTTC.

This clone was seen a few times. J is TRBJ2-3 and V is TRBV19; D remains ambiguous. Trimming cost V 3 bases and J 4 bases, with 2 bases left between them. Germline-derived CDR1 and CDR2 are LNHDA and SQIVND (reference sequence). The CDR3 is 11 residues long. CDR3 protein: CASSMADTQYF. DNA for the CDR3: TGTGCCAGTAGTATGGCAGATACGCAGTATTTT.

V usage is TRBV15 and J usage is TRBJ2-3, with 7 bases matching TRBD1. This CDR3 has 15 amino acids. Per germline, CDR1 LNHNV and CDR2 YYDKDF (reference sequence). The J segment lost 1 base and the V segment lost 5 bases, leaving 6 bases of the junction unmatched. CDR3 nucleotide sequence: TGTGCCACCAGCGAGCAAAGGGGGCGCACAGATACGCAGTATTTT. Translated, it gives CATSEQRGRTDTQYF. The full variable domain, completed using reference TRBV15 and TRBJ2-3, is DAMVIQNPRYQVTQFGKPVTLSCSQTLNHNVMYWYQQKSSQAPKLLFHYYDKDFNNEADTPDNFQSRRPNTSFCFLDIRSPGLGDTAMYLCATSEQRGRTDTQYFGPGTRLTVL.

The chain employs TRBV6-6 and TRBJ2-2; a possible D gene is TRBD1 (5 bases). The CDR3 runs 14 residues. Looked up from germline, CDR1 is MNHNY and CDR2 is SVGAGI (reference sequence). The V end lost 6 bases, the J end lost 0 bases, and 8 bases lay between the germline ends. The CDR3 DNA follows: TGTGCCAGCAGGGGGCCCGCGAACACCGGGGAGCTGTTTTTT. The encoded protein is CASRGPANTGELFF.

The table lists this clone with a count of one. V is TRBV7-2 and J is TRBJ2-3, with 7 bases that match TRBD2. Germline trimming cut 1 base from V and 2 bases from J; bases unmatched to any gene: 9. There are 17 residues in the CDR3. Germline CDR1 is SGHTA and CDR2 is FQGNSA. The CDR3 nucleotides read TGTGCCAGCAGCTTAGGTTATTTAGGGAGGGCCACAGATACGCAGTATTTT. Translation gives CASSLGYLGRATDTQYF.

The chain combines TRBV28 with TRBJ2-6; 9 bases are a match to TRBD1. Germline V CDR1 and CDR2: MDHEN, SYDVKM. The CDR3 covers 14 residues. Germline trimming cut 3 bases from V and 11 bases from J; bases unmatched to any gene: 5. CDR3 sequence reads: CASSLSGTGYVLTF. CDR3 nucleotides: TGTGCCAGCAGTTTGTCCGGGACAGGGTACGTCCTGACTTTC. Using reference TRBV28 and TRBJ2-6 for the parts outside the CDR3, the full variable domain is DVKVTQSSRYLVKRTGEKVFLECVQDMDHENMFWYRQDPGLGLRLIYFSYDVKMKEKGDIPEGYSVSREKKERFSLILESASTNQTSMYLCASSLSGTGYVLTFGAGSRLTVL.

CDR3 protein: CASSHQETQYF. CDR3 nucleotides: TGTGCCAGCAGTCATCAAGAGACCCAGTACTTC. The rearrangement uses TRBV6-1 and TRBJ2-5; D remains ambiguous. V lost 5 bases and J 2 bases, leaving 3 bases between the germline ends. The CDR3 extends over 11 amino acids. The germline CDR1 and CDR2 sequences are MNHNS and SASEGT.

Points on this clone: The identical CDR3 is also encoded by other nucleotide sequences in the sample. The rearrangement uses TRBV5-1 and TRBJ1-1; no definite D call. This CDR3 spans 14 amino acids. Trimming pared 1 base from V and 0 bases from J, leaving 7 bases between. Germline CDR1 is SGHRS and CDR2 is YFSETQ. CDR3 protein: CASSLWGLNTEAFF. CDR3 nucleotide sequence: TGCGCCAGCAGCTTGTGGGGTCTGAACACTGAAGCTTTCTTT.

The J gene is TRBJ1-2, the V gene TRBV5-1, with D maybe TRBD1 (6 bases). This CDR3 spans 13 amino acids. Germline CDR1 is SGHRS and CDR2 is YFSETQ. V dropped 4 bases and J dropped 6 bases, with 13 bases sitting between them. CDR3 bases: TGCGCCAGCAGCCCACAGGGTGGTGATGGCTACACCTTC. Translated: CASSPQGGDGYTF. The full variable domain, its missing parts supplied by reference TRBV5-1 and TRBJ1-2, is KAGVTQTPRYLIKTRGQQVTLSCSPISGHRSVSWYQQTPGQGLQFLFEYFSETQRNKGNFPGRFSGRQFSNSRSEMNVSTLELGDSALYLCASSPQGGDGYTFGSGTRLTVV.

This clone was seen once. The gene calls are TRBV2 and TRBJ2-3, with 15 bases that match TRBD2. The CDR3 covers 15 residues. From germline, CDR1 is SNHLY and CDR2 FYNNEI. The junction had 2 bases not matched to a gene; V was cut back by 5 bases and J by 5 bases. The CDR3 sequence is CASSRTSGGGDTQYF. CDR3 in DNA: TGTGCCAGCAGTCGGACTAGCGGGGGGGGAGATACGCAGTATTTT.

The chain joins TRBV9 to TRBJ1-1, with D unclear. V was clipped by 4 bases and J by 7 bases, with 17 bases between them. The CDR3 length is 14 residues. Germline V gene data show CDR1 as SGDLS and CDR2 as YYNGEE. CDR3 loop: CASSLSISPVEAFF. The CDR3 DNA reads as TGTGCCAGCAGCTTGAGTATAAGCCCCGTTGAAGCTTTCTTT.

V usage is TRBV4-3 and J usage is TRBJ1-6; 8 bases line up with TRBD1. This CDR3 spans 17 amino acids. Germline V gene data show CDR1 as LGHNA and CDR2 as YSLEER. The ends lost 1 base at V and 2 bases at J; junction bases unmatched: 4. CDR3 in amino acids: CASSQAPGGTYNSPLHF. For the CDR3, the DNA is TGCGCCAGCAGCCAAGCGCCAGGGGGCACCTATAATTCACCCCTCCACTTT.

CDR3 loop: CASSLVSSGANVLTF. The CDR3 DNA follows: TGTGCCAGCAGCTTGGTTTCCTCTGGGGCCAACGTCCTGACTTTC. This chain connects TRBV5-4 to TRBJ2-6; no clear D gene. The CDR3 runs 15 residues. V shed 0 bases and J shed 0 bases, with 4 bases lying between them. In germline, CDR1 is SGHNT, CDR2 YYREEE (reference sequence).

The V call is TRBV29-1, the J call TRBJ2-5; 10 bases fit TRBD2. Germline CDR1 and CDR2: SQVTM and ANQGSEA. The CDR3 runs to 14 residues. The junction had 12 bases not matched to a gene; V was cut back by 7 bases and J by 7 bases. The CDR3: CSAGGSGGAGTQYF. CDR3 nucleotide sequence: TGCAGCGCTGGTGGGAGCGGGGGGGCCGGGACCCAGTACTTC.

This clone showed up just once. The rearrangement uses TRBV19 and TRBJ1-2; D remains unclear. The germline CDR1 and CDR2 sequences are LNHDA and SQIVND (reference sequence). V was shortened by 0 bases and J by 6 bases, with 11 bases between the two germline ends. This CDR3 contains 14 residues. This chain's CDR3 is CASSIDRGWNGYTF. Written as DNA, the CDR3 is TGTGCCAGTAGTATAGATAGAGGGTGGAATGGCTACACCTTC.

V and J are TRBV9 and TRBJ2-5; 10 nucleotides align to TRBD2. Looked up from germline, CDR1 is SGDLS and CDR2 is YYNGEE. J gave up 5 bases and V 3 bases, and 7 bases lay outside the gene matches. The CDR3 consists of 15 residues. The chain's CDR3 is CASSEAGGRFETQYF. The CDR3 nucleotides read TGTGCCAGCAGCGAAGCGGGGGGGAGATTCGAGACCCAGTACTTC.

The V and J genes are TRBV30 and TRBJ1-1, with D unclear. The CDR3 covers 15 residues. Germline V gene data show CDR1 as GTSNPN and CDR2 as SVGIG (reference sequence). V lost 0 bases and J 3 bases, leaving 14 bases between the germline ends. In nucleotides, the CDR3 is TGTGCCTGGAGTGTACAAACTCTAGGGTACACTGAAGCTTTCTTT. This codes for CAWSVQTLGYTEAFF.

CDR3 nucleotide sequence: TGTGCCAGCAGCTCCCCTAACTATGGCTACACCTTC. It is translated as CASSSPNYGYTF. The chain joins TRBV7-2 to TRBJ1-2; no clear D. With 4 bases removed from V and 0 bases from J, the gap between germline ends came to 3 bases. Per the germline V gene, CDR1 is SGHTA and CDR2 is FQGNSA. The CDR3 has 12 residues.

The chain couples TRBV2 to TRBJ1-1; 8 positions agree with TRBD1. Trimming at V came to 6 bases and at J to 3 bases, leaving 6 bases not matched to a gene. Germline V gene lookup returns CDR1 SNHLY and CDR2 FYNNEI. The CDR3 has 14 residues. CDR3: CASSTQGADTEAFF. CDR3 nucleotides: TGTGCCAGCAGCACCCAGGGGGCTGACACTGAAGCTTTCTTT.

The genes are TRBV7-7 and TRBJ2-7; D is unclear. This CDR3 spans 14 amino acids. Per the germline V gene, CDR1 is SSHAT and CDR2 is FNYEAQ (reference sequence). Between the trimmed V and J ends, which lost 5 bases and 5 bases, there was a span of 16 bases. The CDR3 here is CASSLQEGSHEQYF. As DNA, the CDR3 is TGTGCCAGCAGCCTACAAGAAGGTTCCCACGAGCAGTACTTC.

V usage is TRBV29-1 and J usage is TRBJ1-4, with TRBD1 matching 9 bases. The CDR3 spans 14 residues. The germline V gene encodes CDR1 SQVTM and CDR2 ANQGSEA. V trimming: 5 bases; J trimming: 4 bases; junction bases outside the gene matches: 5. CDR3: CSVPQGASNEKLFF. The CDR3 DNA reads TGCAGCGTTCCACAGGGGGCGAGTAATGAAAAACTGTTTTTT.

V gene TRBV30 combines with J gene TRBJ1-1; TRBD1 aligns across 7 bases. CDR1 GTSNPN and CDR2 SVGIG come from the germline V gene (reference sequence). This CDR3 spans 13 amino acids. The CDR3 loop is CVRGGTDDTEAFF. For the CDR3, the DNA is TGTGTCAGGGGAGGGACAGATGACACTGAAGCTTTCTTT.

J is TRBJ2-3 and V is TRBV30; no clear D. Per the germline V gene, CDR1 is GTSNPN and CDR2 is SVGIG (reference sequence). The V end lost 7 bases, the J end lost 5 bases, and 16 bases lay between the germline ends. The CDR3 is 13 amino acids. CDR3 nucleotide sequence: TGTGCCTTTGGGGTGTTGTTGAGAGATACGCAGTATTTT. It encodes CAFGVLLRDTQYF.

This clone rates as medium-sized. The V and J genes are TRBV2 and TRBJ2-7; D is unclear. This CDR3 is 13 amino acids long. Trimming left V 8 bases short and J 4 bases short, with 15 bases between. In germline, CDR1 is SNHLY, CDR2 FYNNEI. The CDR3 sequence is CASGVVEKYEQYF. CDR3 DNA sequence: TGTGCCAGCGGTGTCGTGGAGAAATACGAGCAGTACTTC.